This TCR beta chain was found in a study of blood T cell repertoires in COVID-19. At the level of the study: Spain, Italy and the United States supplied samples that represented acute and convalescent COVID-19. PBMCs, B-cell-depleted T cells, or T cells were the source of the cDNA or gDNA that made up the material.

Authors' data handling: It was from reference gene primer amplification that nucleated cell counts were estimated. Clones were read by immunoSEQ multiplex PCR, and TCRdb kept only the in-frame ones, dropping some. Clone size and V and J calls were adopted from that table, with D and trimming inferred from the DNA. Of under 80,000 clones in the sample, around 90% were seen once. CDR3 length: 13 amino acids. The V gene's germline CDR1 is SGDLS and CDR2 YYNGEE. Trimming removed 4 bases at V and 3 bases at J, with 10 bases between. Sequencing was done on a sample of peripheral blood. This TCR derives from a man between 65 and 85 years old with acute or convalescent COVID-19. The rearrangement links TRBV9 to TRBJ1-1, with D unresolved. The CDR3 DNA reads TGTGCCAGCAGCTCGGAGGGTTACACTGAAGCTTTCTTT. It translates to CASSSEGYTEAFF.